The entry below describes one T cell receptor beta chain. The clone's antigen remains unknown. The input lacks base qualities; no much larger clone sits a single base away. The data belong to a study of blood T cell repertoires in COVID-19 (dated by TCRdb to 2018 to 2020). Concerning the study at large: Samples covering the acute and convalescent phases of COVID-19 were provided by collaborators in the United States, Italy and Spain. The prospective study material was composed of cDNA or gDNA derived from T cells, B-cell-depleted T cells, or PBMCs. Sample metadata almost always included a de-identified subject ID, COVID-19 status, age in years and sex. Where HLA class I and class II types were available, the types were taken from metadata supplied by the sample provider, not from assay-based typing. The repertoires were made available in a free public database intended to serve as a resource for research on the immune response to SARS-CoV-2. Deeply sampled blood TCRbeta repertoires from subjects exposed to, actively infected with, or recovered from COVID-19 were included in the dataset. The samples were drawn from two sources: the first 160 participants of the ongoing ImmuneRACE study, and approximately 1,300 subjects contributed by 6 global collaborators.

Deletion took 6 bases off V and 2 bases off J, with a span of 14 bases between the germline ends. The germline V gene (reference sequence) provides CDR1 LNHNV and CDR2 YYDKDF. The CDR3 spans 15 residues, from the cysteine through the phenylalanine. Just CDR3 DNA is preserved here, 45 bases in frame from base 1. TCRbeta CDR3 regions were amplified from genomic DNA by means of the immunoSEQ Assay, a bias-controlled multiplex PCR. In the paper's pipeline: Nucleated cell counts per sample were estimated from amplification of reference gene primers within the assay. To quantify the absolute abundance of each unique TCRbeta CDR3 rearrangement, sequence reads were collapsed and filtered. For each sample, productive Simpson clonality was calculated as the square root of Simpson's diversity index over productive rearrangements. This immuneACCESS table, as held by TCRdb, lists in-frame sequences with V and J called but not all clones. Of the missing ones, under half trace to an unresolved V gene in checked studies; the others have no known cause. Clone size and V and J calls were adopted from that table, with D and trimming inferred from the DNA. Within this sample are some 80,000 clones, with more than 65% of them counted one time only. 5.4% of the sample is held by the ten biggest clonotypes.

Whole blood was collected in K2EDTA tubes by collaborating institutions according to the institutions' own protocols. Collaborator samples were shipped for TCRbeta analysis as frozen whole blood, isolated PBMCs, or DNA extracted from either sample type. The research as a whole found: How much clinical and demographic metadata was included differed by source and by participant, and the metadata was provided uncurated.

The V and J genes are TRBV15 and TRBJ2-1; the D segment cannot be called with confidence. This sequence was found in an elderly woman with active or convalescent COVID-19. Input material: peripheral blood. The DNA sequence reads TGTGCCACCAGTCATTCCCCTGGGCCCTACAATGAGCAGTTCTTC. The translation is CATSHSPGPYNEQFF.